The rows below give T cell receptor beta chains drawn from one sample of a study of regulatory and conventional T cells in RAG deficiency. Using immunoSEQ multiplex PCR, the repertoire was profiled, and TCRdb retains in-frame clones only, with some absent. The sample contains some 8,800 clones, about 95% of which appear only once. The sequencing sample was made of CD4+ effector T cells sorted from blood. The receptor set was obtained from a human donor with RAG deficiency presenting as severe combined immunodeficiency. The CDR3 runs from the conserved cysteine through the conserved F or W. The D gene is left open where the match is weak.

.	TRBV9	TRBJ2-7	TGTGCCAGCAGCGTATCCGGCGAGCAGTACTTC	CASSVSGEQYF
.	TRBV5-4	TRBJ1-4	TGTGCCAGCAGCCCGGGACGGGCTAGTTTTAATGAAAAACTGTTTTTT	CASSPGRASFNEKLFF
TRBD1	TRBV15	TRBJ2-7	TGTGCCACCAGCAGAGGGGACAGGGACTACGAGCAGTACTTC	CATSRGDRDYEQYF
.	TRBV7-7	TRBJ2-7	TGTGCCAGCAGCTTAGCGTGGGGGAGCGAGCAGTACTTC	CASSLAWGSEQYF
TRBD2	TRBV19	TRBJ2-7	TGTGCCAGTAGTAGGCTAGCGGGATCCTACGAGCAGTACTTC	CASSRLAGSYEQYF
TRBD1	TRBV6-5	TRBJ2-5	TGTGCCAGCAGTTACTTCGGGACAGTTCAAGAGACCCAGTACTTC	CASSYFGTVQETQYF
.	TRBV5-1	TRBJ2-7	TGCGCCAGCAGCTTGGTGGGGCTTACCTACGAGCAGTACTTC	CASSLVGLTYEQYF
.	TRBV5-6	TRBJ2-7	TGTGCCAGCAGGGTGGGGGTTATCCCGGTCGACTACGAGCAGTACTTC	CASRVGVIPVDYEQYF
TRBD2	TRBV29-1	TRBJ2-5	TGCAGCGTCGCTAGACTAGCGGGATCCCAAGAGACCCAGTACTTC	CSVARLAGSQETQYF
.	TRBV28	TRBJ2-6	TGTGCCAGCAGTTCCCCGGGGCGGGCTGGGGCCAACGTCCTGACTTTC	CASSSPGRAGANVLTF
.	TRBV6-5	TRBJ1-3	TGTGCCAGCAGTTGGACAGCTTGGGGAAACACCATATATTTT	CASSWTAWGNTIYF
.	TRBV13	TRBJ2-7	TGTGCCAGCAGCTTAGGCCCGTCAGGGGCCTACGAGCAGTACTTC	CASSLGPSGAYEQYF